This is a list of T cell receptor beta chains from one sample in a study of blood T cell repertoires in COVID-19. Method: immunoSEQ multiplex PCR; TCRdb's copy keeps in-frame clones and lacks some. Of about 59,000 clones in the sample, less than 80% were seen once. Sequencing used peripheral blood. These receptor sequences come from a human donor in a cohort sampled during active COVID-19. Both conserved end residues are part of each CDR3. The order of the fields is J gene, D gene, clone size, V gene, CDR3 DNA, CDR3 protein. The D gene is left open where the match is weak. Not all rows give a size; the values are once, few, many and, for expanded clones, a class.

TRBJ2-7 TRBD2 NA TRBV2 TGTGCCAGCAGTGTCCCTAGCGGGAGTTACGAGCAGTACTTC CASSVPSGSYEQYF
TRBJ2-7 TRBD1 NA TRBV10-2 TGCGCCAGCAGAGTTCTCCGGGACAGGGACTACGAGCAGTACTTC CASRVLRDRDYEQYF
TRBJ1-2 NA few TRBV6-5 TGTGCCAGCATCTCCCCCTACTATGGCTACACCTTC CASISPYYGYTF
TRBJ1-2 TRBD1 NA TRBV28 TGTGCCAGCTGGGACAGGGATTATGGCTACACCTTC CASWDRDYGYTF
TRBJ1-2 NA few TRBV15 TGTGCCACCAGCAGTGGAGTCGGGATCCTACATGGCTACACCTTC CATSSGVGILHGYTF
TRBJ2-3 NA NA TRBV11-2 TGTGCCAGCAGCGATCACCAGGGTTCCGGGGATACGCAGTATTTT CASSDHQGSGDTQYF
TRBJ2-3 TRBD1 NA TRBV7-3 TGTGCCAGCAGCCCCGGACAGGGTGCAGATACGCAGTATTTT CASSPGQGADTQYF
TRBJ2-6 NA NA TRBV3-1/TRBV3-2 TGTGCCAGCAGCCCCCTGGGCGGGACCGGGGCCAACGTCCTGACTTTC CASSPLGGTGANVLTF
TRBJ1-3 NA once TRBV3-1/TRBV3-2 TGTGCCAGCAGCCAAGCAACAAGCTCTGGAAACACCATATATTTT CASSQATSSGNTIYF
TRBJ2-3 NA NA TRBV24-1 TGTGCCACCAGTGATCCGCGGGGCGGGGGCACAGATACGCAGTATTTT CATSDPRGGGTDTQYF
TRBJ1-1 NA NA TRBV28 TGTGCCAGCACGGTGGGCCTTAACACTGAAGCTTTCTTT CASTVGLNTEAFF
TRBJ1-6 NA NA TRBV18 TGTGCCAGTTCCGACGGGTCGGCTTCACCCCTCCACTTT CASSDGSASPLHF
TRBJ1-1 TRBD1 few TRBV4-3 TGCGCCAGCAGCCTCCAACAGGGGGGAACTGAAGCTTTCTTT CASSLQQGGTEAFF
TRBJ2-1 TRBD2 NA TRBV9 TGTGCCAGCAGCGGGTTCGGCGGGAGGGGCTACAATGAGCAGTTCTTC CASSGFGGRGYNEQFF
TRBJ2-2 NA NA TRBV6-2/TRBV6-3 TGTGCCAGCAGTTACATAGAGGAGACCGGGGAGCTGTTTTTT CASSYIEETGELFF
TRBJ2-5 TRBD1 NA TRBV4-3 TGCGCCAGCAGCGTTACCGGGACAGGGGGCGAGACCCAGTACTTC CASSVTGTGGETQYF
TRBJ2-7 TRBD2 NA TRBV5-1 TGCGCCAGCAGCTTGGGCCGGGGGGAGTACGAGCAGTACTTC CASSLGRGEYEQYF
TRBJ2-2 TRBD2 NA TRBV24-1 TGTGCCACCGGACTAGCGGGCAGATCAGGGGAGCTGTTTTTT CATGLAGRSGELFF
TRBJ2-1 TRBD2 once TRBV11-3 TGTGCCAGCAGCGTTGGGACTAGCTCCTACAATGAGCAGTTCTTC CASSVGTSSYNEQFF
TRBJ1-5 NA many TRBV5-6 TGTGCCAGCAGCTCAGGGTTGTCCGTTCAGCCCCAGCATTTT CASSSGLSVQPQHF
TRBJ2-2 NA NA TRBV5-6 TGTGCCAGCAGCTTGTTCCGGGAATCTTATAACACCGGGGAGCTGTTTTTT CASSLFRESYNTGELFF
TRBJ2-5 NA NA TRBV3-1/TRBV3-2 TGTGCCAGCAGCCAAGATAGTACGGTTGAGACCCAGTACTTC CASSQDSTVETQYF
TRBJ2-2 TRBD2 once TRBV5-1 TGCGCCAGCAGCTTCCTAGCGGGGGCGAACACCGGGGAGCTGTTTTTT CASSFLAGANTGELFF
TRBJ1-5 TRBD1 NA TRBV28 TGTGCCAGCAGAGACAGGGGTCAGCCCCAGCATTTT CASRDRGQPQHF
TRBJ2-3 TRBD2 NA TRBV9 TGTGCCAGCAGCGTGCGACCTAGGGGAGGGACTAGCGGGGGCACAGATACGCAGTATTTT CASSVRPRGGTSGGTDTQYF
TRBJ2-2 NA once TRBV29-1 TGCAGCGCCATATCCCAGGGCCCAAACACCGGGGAGCTGTTTTTT CSAISQGPNTGELFF
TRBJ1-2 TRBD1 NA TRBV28 TGTGCCAGCAGTTTCCTGGACAGGTACTATGGCTACACCTTC CASSFLDRYYGYTF
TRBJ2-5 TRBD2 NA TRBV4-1 TGCGCCAGCAGCCGGGAGGGGTCGACCCAGTACTTC CASSREGSTQYF
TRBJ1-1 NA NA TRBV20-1 TGCAGTGCTAGTCCCTATATGAACACTGAAGCTTTCTTT CSASPYMNTEAFF
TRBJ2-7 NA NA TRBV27 TGTGCCAGCAGTTTATCGTCGGGGATACCCGGGGGTTACGAGCAGTACTTC CASSLSSGIPGGYEQYF
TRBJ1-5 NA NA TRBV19 TGTGCCAGCAGGGGCGGACAGCCCCAGCATTTT CASRGGQPQHF
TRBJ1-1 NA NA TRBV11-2 TGTGCCAGCAGCCGAAGGACTTTCGGGGGGCTCCCACCTGAAGCTTTCTTT CASSRRTFGGLPPEAFF
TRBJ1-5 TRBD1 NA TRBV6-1 TGTGCCAGCAGTGCGGGACAGGGAGGTAGCAATCAGCCCCAGCATTTT CASSAGQGGSNQPQHF
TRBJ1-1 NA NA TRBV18 TGTGCCAGCTCACTCTTGGACAGTCAAAACACTGAAGCTTTCTTT CASSLLDSQNTEAFF
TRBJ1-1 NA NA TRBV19 TGTGCCAGTACTATTTACAGAGTGAACACTGAAGCTTTCTTT CASTIYRVNTEAFF
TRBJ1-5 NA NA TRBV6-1 TGTGCCAGCAGTGAAAGCGGGTTTTATCAGCCCCAGCATTTT CASSESGFYQPQHF
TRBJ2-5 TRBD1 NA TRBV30 TGTGCCTGGAGTGAGGGACAGGGTCAGGAGACCCAGTACTTC CAWSEGQGQETQYF
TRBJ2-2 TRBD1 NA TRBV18 TGTGCCAGCCACCCTACAGGGGGCGCGAACACCGGGGAGCTGTTTTTT CASHPTGGANTGELFF